Described below is a single TCR beta chain sequence and its context. These data are taken from a study of cytomegalovirus exposure and HLA in healthy donors. This PCR relied on a set of 60 Vbeta primers and 13 Jbeta primers. Authors' analysis steps: A later analysis tallied some 84 million unique TCR beta chains, some 10 million of them shared. This table comes from immunoSEQ multiplex PCR, and its TCRdb copy is limited to in-frame clones, with some not included. V, J and clone size were drawn from that table, and D and trimming were deduced from the DNA. The profile shows fewer than 110,000 clones, approximately 79% of them singletons. The sequence was collected from a man over 45 in good health and CMV-seropositive. The sample was PBMCs.

CDR3 coding DNA: TGTGCCAGCAGCGGGGGAGGGAGCAATCAGCCCCAGCATTTT. Its translation: CASSGGGSNQPQHF. The chain combines TRBV2 with TRBJ1-5, with TRBD1 as a possible D gene (5 bases). Trimming took off 6 bases at V and 1 base at J, with 10 bases between the two ends. Germline V gives CDR1 SNHLY, CDR2 FYNNEI. The CDR3 is made up of 14 amino acids.